The 24 T cell receptor beta chains presented below share a single source sample, sequenced in a study of blood T cell repertoires in COVID-19. Assay: immunoSEQ multiplex PCR; the TCRdb copy retains only in-frame clones and omits some. The data contain 300,000 to 500,000 clones, approximately 86% of them singletons. Sequenced sample: PBMCs or T cells enriched from blood (not recorded which). These receptors all come from a woman aged 40 to 49 with acute COVID-19.

CDR3 nucleotide sequence: TGCAGTGCTAGTGGGGGGGTTTTATCCTACGAGCAGTACTTC. Its protein product is CSASGGVLSYEQYF. The chain is built from TRBV20-1 and TRBJ2-7, with 7 nucleotides matching TRBD2. Germline trimming cut 3 bases from V and 1 base from J; bases unmatched to any gene: 6. This CDR3 has 14 residues. Germline values: CDR1 DFQATT, CDR2 SNEGSKA (reference sequence).

The chain joins TRBV27 to TRBJ1-5; 7 bases line up with TRBD1. This CDR3 is 15 amino acids long. V was pared by 6 bases and J by 2 bases, with 7 bases of the junction left unmatched. The germline V gene has CDR1 MNHEY and CDR2 SMNVEV (reference sequence). The CDR3 DNA reads as TGTGCCAGCAGCCGAGGGACAGAAGGCAATCAGCCCCAGCATTTT. This codes for CASSRGTEGNQPQHF.

CDR3 in amino acids: CASSQDREVSPLHF. CDR3 bases: TGTGCCAGCAGCCAAGATCGGGAGGTTTCACCCCTCCACTTT. The rearrangement joins TRBV3-1 (or the pseudogene TRBV3-2) to TRBJ1-6; the D is unclear. This CDR3 spans 14 amino acids. V shed 0 bases and J shed 9 bases, with 9 bases lying between them. The germline V gene has CDR1 LGHDT and CDR2 YNNKEL (reference sequence).

V usage is TRBV19 and J usage is TRBJ1-4; a possible D gene is TRBD1 (6 bases). The CDR3 is 14 residues long. V was pared by 3 bases and J by 7 bases, with 12 bases between. Germline CDR1 LNHDA, CDR2 SQIVND (reference sequence). CDR3 sequence reads: CASSISRGREKLFF. The CDR3 DNA is TGTGCCAGTAGTATCTCCAGGGGCCGTGAAAAACTGTTTTTT.

The V call is TRBV5-8, the J call TRBJ1-2; tentative D call: TRBD1 (6 bases). The V end was cut by 4 bases, the J end by 4 bases, with 17 bases between. The CDR3 runs to 15 residues. Per germline, CDR1 SGHTS and CDR2 YDEGEE. The CDR3 DNA reads TGTGCCAGCAGCCTGGGTGGACAGTCTTTCTATGGCTACACCTTC. Translating gives CASSLGGQSFYGYTF.

This chain uses TRBV11-3 with TRBJ2-6; perhaps TRBD2 as D (6 bases). V lost 5 bases and J lost 2, with 13 bases in between. The germline V gene encodes CDR1 SGHNT and CDR2 YENEEA. This CDR3 is 16 amino acids long. CDR3 protein: CASSTGPGAGANVLTF. CDR3 nucleotides: TGTGCCAGCAGCACGGGTCCGGGGGCTGGGGCCAACGTCCTGACTTTC. The full variable domain, in which reference TRBV11-3 and TRBJ2-6 provide the parts outside the CDR3, is EAGVVQSPRYKIIEKKQPVAFWCNPISGHNTLYWYLQNLGQGPELLIRYENEEAVDDSQLPKDRFSAERLKGVDSTLKIQPAELGDSAVYLCASSTGPGAGANVLTFGAGSRLTVL.

This rearrangement joins TRBV3-1 (or the pseudogene TRBV3-2) to TRBJ1-3; D ambiguous. The CDR3 sequence is 13 residues long. The ends were cut back, 1 base at V and 4 bases at J, with 5 bases in the middle. Germline lookup yields CDR1 LGHDT and CDR2 YNNKEL (reference sequence). CDR3 amino acids: CASSQVLGNTIYF. CDR3 DNA: TGTGCCAGCAGCCAAGTTTTAGGAAACACCATATATTTT.

The rearrangement uses TRBV7-2 and TRBJ2-1; 9 nucleotides line up with TRBD2. The germline V gene has CDR1 SGHTA and CDR2 FQGNSA. The CDR3 length is 18 residues. The V gene end was trimmed by 1 base and the J gene end by 0 bases; junction bases not matched to a gene: 7. The CDR3 DNA follows: TGTGCCAGCAGCTTAGTCGGCGGGGGGGCTTTCTCCTACAATGAGCAGTTCTTC. Its protein is CASSLVGGGAFSYNEQFF.

This chain joins TRBV6-1 and TRBJ2-2; D unclear. The V gene lost 2 bases and the J gene lost 6 bases, with 10 bases spanning the gap. This CDR3 is 14 amino acids long. Germline loops: CDR1 MNHNS, CDR2 SASEGT. The CDR3: CASSETRSAGELFF. The DNA for the CDR3 is TGTGCCAGCAGTGAAACCCGGTCGGCCGGGGAGCTGTTTTTT.

This chain connects TRBV15 to TRBJ2-5; TRBD2 matches 14 bases. The V gene's germline CDR1 is LNHNV and CDR2 YYDKDF (reference sequence). The CDR3 runs 18 residues. The junction had 11 bases not matched to a gene; V was cut back by 5 bases and J by 3 bases. The CDR3 coding sequence is TGTGCCACCAGCGGCTACAAGACTAGCGGGGGGGTAAAAGAGACCCAGTACTTC. As protein: CATSGYKTSGGVKETQYF. Full variable domain (missing parts from reference TRBV15 and TRBJ2-5): DAMVIQNPRYQVTQFGKPVTLSCSQTLNHNVMYWYQQKSSQAPKLLFHYYDKDFNNEADTPDNFQSRRPNTSFCFLDIRSPGLGDTAMYLCATSGYKTSGGVKETQYFGPGTRLLVL.

This chain joins TRBV6-5 and TRBJ1-5, with a weak D call TRBD1 (5 bases). The V end was cut by 7 bases, the J end by 2 bases, with 12 bases between. There are 14 residues in the CDR3. Germline loops: CDR1 MNHEY, CDR2 SVGAGI. CDR3 region: CASIRGEGNQPQHF. The DNA of the CDR3 is TGTGCCAGCATCCGAGGGGAGGGCAATCAGCCCCAGCATTTT.

The chain links TRBV19 to TRBJ2-4, with 8 bases lining up with TRBD2. V shed 0 bases and J 8 bases; nucleotides not matched to a gene: 3. The CDR3 loop spans 14 amino acids. Germline V CDR1 and CDR2: LNHDA, SQIVND (reference sequence). CDR3 sequence reads: CASSIEPSGHIQYF. The CDR3 bases are TGTGCCAGTAGTATAGAACCTAGCGGGCACATTCAGTACTTC. Drawing the rest from reference TRBV19 and TRBJ2-4, the complete variable domain is DGGITQSPKYLFRKEGQNVTLSCEQNLNHDAMYWYRQDPGQGLRLIYYSQIVNDFQKGDIAEGYSVSREKKESFPLTVTSAQKNPTAFYLCASSIEPSGHIQYFGAGTRLSVL.

This clone was seen only once. This rearrangement joins TRBV11-2 to TRBJ1-5; D not resolved. The CDR3 spans 14 residues. Germline CDR1 and CDR2: SGHAT and FQNNGV. V lost 0 bases, J lost 13 bases, and 16 bases lay in between. The CDR3 is CASSLDQDSLSQHF. CDR3 in DNA: TGTGCCAGCAGCTTAGATCAGGACTCATTAAGTCAGCATTTT.

In its sample, this clone was seen once. The V gene is TRBV29-1, the J gene TRBJ1-5; the D is unclear. This CDR3 comprises 13 residues. The V gene lost 4 bases and the J gene lost 0 bases, with 7 bases spanning the gap. Germline V gives CDR1 SQVTM, CDR2 ANQGSEA. The CDR3 region is CSVAQYSNQPQHF. In DNA, the CDR3 is TGCAGCGTTGCACAGTATAGCAATCAGCCCCAGCATTTT.

This clone was seen more than once but under ten times. The J gene is TRBJ2-1, the V gene TRBV4-1, with D tentatively TRBD1 (6 bases). The germline V gene has CDR1 MGHRA and CDR2 YSYEKL. The CDR3 is 14 amino acids. The V end was cut by 1 base, the J end by 9 bases, with 13 bases between. DNA for the CDR3: TGCGCCAGCAGCCAAGTTACAGGGTCTAGTGAGCAGTTCTTC. The encoded protein is CASSQVTGSSEQFF.

The genes are TRBV24-1 and TRBJ2-5; TRBD1 matches at 8 bases. Germline-derived CDR1 and CDR2 are KGHDR and SFDVKD. Trimming cost V 4 bases and J 4 bases; bases outside gene matches: 4. The CDR3 spans 14 residues. In DNA, the CDR3 is TGTGCCACCAGTGAATCAGGGGGCGGAGAGACCCAGTACTTC. Residues: CATSESGGGETQYF.

The chain recombines TRBV5-1 with TRBJ2-6; 12 nucleotides line up with TRBD1. The CDR3 spans 17 residues. Germline V gene lookup returns CDR1 SGHRS and CDR2 YFSETQ. The V gene end was trimmed by 4 bases and the J gene end by 3 bases; junction bases not matched to a gene: 5. The CDR3 DNA sequence: TGCGCCAGCAGCCTGGGACAGGGGGCGCGTGGGGCCAACGTCCTGACTTTC. Translation: CASSLGQGARGANVLTF. Using reference TRBV5-1 and TRBJ2-6 for the parts outside the CDR3, the full variable domain is KAGVTQTPRYLIKTRGQQVTLSCSPISGHRSVSWYQQTPGQGLQFLFEYFSETQRNKGNFPGRFSGRQFSNSRSEMNVSTLELGDSALYLCASSLGQGARGANVLTFGAGSRLTVL.

The CDR3 nucleotides are TGCAGCGTCGGAGACGCCGGGGAGCTGTTTTTT. Amino acids: CSVGDAGELFF. This chain links TRBV29-1 with TRBJ2-2; no clear D. The CDR3 contains 11 residues. Germline V gene sequence: CDR1 SQVTM, CDR2 ANQGSEA. Trimming pared 6 bases from V and 6 bases from J, leaving 8 bases between.

The chain has TRBV24-1 and TRBJ1-1; no clear D gene. This CDR3 has 12 residues. Trimming stripped 6 bases from V and 1 base from J, with 5 bases between. Germline V gives CDR1 KGHDR, CDR2 SFDVKD. In DNA form, the CDR3 reads TGTGCCACCAGTAAGCAGAACACTGAAGCTTTCTTT. Translating it yields CATSKQNTEAFF.

The chain combines TRBV6-5 with TRBJ1-4, with 7 bases aligning to TRBD1. CDR1 MNHEY and CDR2 SVGAGI come from the germline V gene. Germline trimming cut 6 bases from V and 4 bases from J; bases unmatched to any gene: 8. The CDR3 loop spans 15 amino acids. CDR3 sequence reads: CASRTGQAVNEKLFF. The CDR3 DNA sequence: TGTGCCAGCAGAACCGGACAGGCCGTTAATGAAAAACTGTTTTTT.

The chain joins TRBV2 to TRBJ1-1; tentative D call: TRBD1 (6 bases). The CDR3 has 15 amino acids. Trimming took off 6 bases at V and 0 bases at J, with 14 bases between the two ends. Germline V gene lookup returns CDR1 SNHLY and CDR2 FYNNEI. As DNA, the CDR3 is TGTGCCAGCAGAACCGGTGGACAGATGAACACTGAAGCTTTCTTT. Amino acid sequence: CASRTGGQMNTEAFF.

The chain joins TRBV5-4 to TRBJ1-5, with 7 bases that match TRBD1. The CDR3 is 15 residues long. With V trimmed by 4 bases and J by 0 bases, 4 bases remained unmatched. CDR1 is SGHNT and CDR2 is YYREEE in the germline V gene (reference sequence). CDR3 bases: TGTGCCAGCAGCCTCACAGGGGATAGCAATCAGCCCCAGCATTTT. It specifies CASSLTGDSNQPQHF. Full variable domain (rest looked up from reference TRBV5-4 and TRBJ1-5): ETGVTQSPTHLIKTRGQQVTLRCSSQSGHNTVSWYQQALGQGPQFIFQYYREEENGRGNFPPRFSGLQFPNYSSELNVNALELDDSALYLCASSLTGDSNQPQHFGDGTRLSIL.

This sequence joins TRBV5-1 and TRBJ2-2; tentatively, D is TRBD1 (5 bases). Germline assignment: CDR1 SGHRS and CDR2 YFSETQ. V lost 2 bases to trimming and J lost 4 bases, with 12 bases between them. The CDR3 has 15 amino acids. DNA of the CDR3: TGCGCCAGCAGCTTCGCCGGACAAATCACCGGGGAGCTGTTTTTT. This codes for CASSFAGQITGELFF.

The chain uses TRBV5-1 and TRBJ1-6, with D hard to call. The CDR3 is 18 amino acids. V was trimmed by 3 bases and J by 2 bases, leaving 18 bases between them. Germline CDR1 SGHRS, CDR2 YFSETQ. The CDR3 DNA reads TGCGCCAGCAGCTCTCGAGCTGCTTTAGCCCCCTATAATTCACCCCTCCACTTT. It specifies CASSSRAALAPYNSPLHF.